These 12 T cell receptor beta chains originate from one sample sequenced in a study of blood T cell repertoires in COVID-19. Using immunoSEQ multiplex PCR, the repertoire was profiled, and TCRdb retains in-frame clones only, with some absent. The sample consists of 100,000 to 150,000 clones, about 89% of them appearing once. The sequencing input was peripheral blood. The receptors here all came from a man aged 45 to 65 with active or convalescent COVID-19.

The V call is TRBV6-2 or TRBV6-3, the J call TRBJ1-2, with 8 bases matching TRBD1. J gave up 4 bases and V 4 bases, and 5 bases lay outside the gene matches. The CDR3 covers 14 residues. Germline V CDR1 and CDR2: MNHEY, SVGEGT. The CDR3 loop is CASSSAGGFYGYTF. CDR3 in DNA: TGTGCCAGCAGTTCGGCAGGGGGCTTCTATGGCTACACCTTC.

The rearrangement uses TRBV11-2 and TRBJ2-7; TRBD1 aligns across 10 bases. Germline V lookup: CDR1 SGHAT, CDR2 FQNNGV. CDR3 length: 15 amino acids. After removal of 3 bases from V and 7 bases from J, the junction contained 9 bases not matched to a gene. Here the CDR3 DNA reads TGTGCCAGCAGCTTTTTCCCGGGACAGGGGCGGGAGCAGTACTTC. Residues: CASSFFPGQGREQYF.

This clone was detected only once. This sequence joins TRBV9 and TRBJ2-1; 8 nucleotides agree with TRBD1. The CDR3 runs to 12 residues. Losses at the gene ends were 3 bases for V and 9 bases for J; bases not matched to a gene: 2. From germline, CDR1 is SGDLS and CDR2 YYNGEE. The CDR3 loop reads CASSAGGSEQFF. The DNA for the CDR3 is TGTGCCAGCAGCGCAGGGGGCAGTGAGCAGTTCTTC.

CDR3 bases: TGTGCCAGCAGCAAGCGCGGGGGGGCTAGTGCGGATACGCAGTATTTT. It yields the protein CASSKRGGASADTQYF. The chain is built from TRBV3-1 (or the pseudogene TRBV3-2) and TRBJ2-3; 9 positions agree with TRBD2. This CDR3 comprises 16 residues. Germline assignment: CDR1 LGHDT and CDR2 YNNKEL (reference sequence). V was pared by 5 bases and J by 6 bases, with 12 bases of the junction left unmatched.

CDR3 residues: CASSLEWDRSQETQYF. The CDR3 nucleotides read TGTGCCAGCAGCTTGGAGTGGGACAGATCCCAAGAGACCCAGTACTTC. This chain joins TRBV5-6 and TRBJ2-5; 7 nucleotides match TRBD1. The CDR3 sequence is 16 residues long. Trimming took 0 bases from V and 1 from J; bases not matched to a gene: 6. CDR1 is SGHDT, CDR2 YYEEEE, per germline.

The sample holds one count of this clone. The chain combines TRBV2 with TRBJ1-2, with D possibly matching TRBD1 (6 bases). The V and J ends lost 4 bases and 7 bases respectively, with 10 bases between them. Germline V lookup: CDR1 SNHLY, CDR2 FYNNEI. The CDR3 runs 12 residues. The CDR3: CASSVRDIGYTF. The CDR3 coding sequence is TGTGCCAGCAGTGTGAGGGACATTGGCTACACCTTC. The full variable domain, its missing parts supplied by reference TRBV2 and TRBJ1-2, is EPEVTQTPSHQVTQMGQEVILRCVPISNHLYFYWYRQILGQKVEFLVSFYNNEISEKSEIFDDQFSVERPDGSNFTLKIRSTKLEDSAMYFCASSVRDIGYTFGSGTRLTVV.

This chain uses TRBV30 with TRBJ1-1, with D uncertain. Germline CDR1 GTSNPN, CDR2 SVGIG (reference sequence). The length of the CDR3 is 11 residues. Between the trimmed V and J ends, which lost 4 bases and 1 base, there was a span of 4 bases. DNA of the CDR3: TGTGCCTGGACTAAGAACACTGAAGCTTTCTTT. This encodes CAWTKNTEAFF.

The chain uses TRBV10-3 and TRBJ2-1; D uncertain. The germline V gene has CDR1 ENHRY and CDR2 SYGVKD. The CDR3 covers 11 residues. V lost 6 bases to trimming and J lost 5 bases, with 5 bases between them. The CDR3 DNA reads TGTGCCATCAGCTCTAACAATGAGCAGTTCTTC. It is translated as CAISSNNEQFF.

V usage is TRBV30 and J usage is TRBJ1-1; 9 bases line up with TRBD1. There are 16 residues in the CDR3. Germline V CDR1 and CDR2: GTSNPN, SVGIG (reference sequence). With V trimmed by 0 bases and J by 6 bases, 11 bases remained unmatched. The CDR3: CAWSVPPGTGKSEAFF. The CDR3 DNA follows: TGTGCCTGGAGTGTACCGCCCGGGACAGGGAAATCTGAAGCTTTCTTT.

In DNA form, the CDR3 reads TGTGCCAGCAGCTTGGCGGACAGGACTTTCTTT. Translated, it gives CASSLADRTFF. The chain recombines TRBV5-8 with TRBJ1-1; 7 positions match TRBD1. V was pared by 0 bases and J by 12 bases, with 2 bases of the junction left unmatched. CDR3 length: 11 residues. Germline CDR1 SGHTS, CDR2 YDEGEE. The complete variable domain, with remaining parts taken from reference TRBV5-8 and TRBJ1-1, reads EAGVTQSPTHLIKTRGQQATLRCSPISGHTSVYWYQQALGLGLQFLLWYDEGEERNRGNFPPRFSGRQFPNYSSELNVNALELEDSALYLCASSLADRTFFGQGTRLTVV.

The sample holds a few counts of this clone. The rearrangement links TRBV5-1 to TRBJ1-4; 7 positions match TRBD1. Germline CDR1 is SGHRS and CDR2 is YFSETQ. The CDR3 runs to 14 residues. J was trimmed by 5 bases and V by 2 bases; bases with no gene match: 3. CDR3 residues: CASSFWDSNEKLFF. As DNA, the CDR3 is TGCGCCAGCAGCTTCTGGGACAGCAATGAAAAACTGTTTTTT.

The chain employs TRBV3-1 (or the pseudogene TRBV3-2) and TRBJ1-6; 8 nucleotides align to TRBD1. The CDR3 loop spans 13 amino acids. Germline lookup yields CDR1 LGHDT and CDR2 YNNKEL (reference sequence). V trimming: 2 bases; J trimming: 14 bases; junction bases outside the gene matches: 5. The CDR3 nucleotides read TGTGCCAGCAGCCAAATTGACAGGGGATCCCTCCACTTT. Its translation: CASSQIDRGSLHF.